This T cell receptor (beta chain) originates from a study of cytomegalovirus exposure and HLA in healthy donors. Whole-study context: HLA-typed donors contributed some 85 million unique TCRs, which were held in an early data release.

Use of 60 Vbeta and 13 Jbeta primers characterized the PCR. Here immunoSEQ multiplex PCR was the method, and the copy in TCRdb shows in-frame clones only, minus some. This table holds approximately 120,000 clones. V lost 2 bases to trimming and J lost 2 bases; unmatched junction nucleotides: 5. CDR1 and CDR2 from the germline V gene are MDHEN and SYDVKM. CDR3 length: 15 amino acids. The chain combines TRBV28 with TRBJ2-7; 8 nucleotides align to TRBD1. The sequence was obtained from a man aged 30-40 years in good health and CMV-seronegative. Input material: PBMCs. The CDR3 reads CASSLTGGRAYEQYF. The CDR3 region has the DNA TGTGCCAGCAGTTTAACAGGGGGTCGGGCCTACGAGCAGTACTTC.